This T cell receptor beta chain was observed in a study of early T cells in non-severe SARS-CoV-2 infection. Study overall: Whole-blood bulk RNA, unsorted, was sequenced, and chains were unpaired.

On this clonotype: Its antigen is not known.

V dropped 9 bases and J dropped 1 base, with 14 bases sitting between them. In germline, CDR1 is KGHDR, CDR2 SFDVKD. The CDR3 runs 14 residues. Findings and caveats of the study: Database matching using VDJdb favored anti-spike CD8 responses, with private and CD4 specificities left missing.

Molecules of cDNA were individually given unique molecular identifiers that were attached to them. TCRdb redid the calling of the 5' RACE reads with MiXCR, one entry per CDR3 protein. The profile covers some 28,000 distinct CDR3 sequences, with under 10% appearing a single time and roughly 13% taken by the ten largest. The J gene is TRBJ1-1, the V gene TRBV24-1; D unresolved. Sequencing was done on a sample of whole blood. This receptor was obtained from an adult who was a healthcare worker with PCR-confirmed SARS-CoV-2 infection or an uninfected control (not recorded which). CDR3 region: CATRGEGKNTEAFF. CDR3 nucleotide sequence: TGTGCCACCCGGGGTGAGGGCAAGAACACTGAAGCTTTCTTT.